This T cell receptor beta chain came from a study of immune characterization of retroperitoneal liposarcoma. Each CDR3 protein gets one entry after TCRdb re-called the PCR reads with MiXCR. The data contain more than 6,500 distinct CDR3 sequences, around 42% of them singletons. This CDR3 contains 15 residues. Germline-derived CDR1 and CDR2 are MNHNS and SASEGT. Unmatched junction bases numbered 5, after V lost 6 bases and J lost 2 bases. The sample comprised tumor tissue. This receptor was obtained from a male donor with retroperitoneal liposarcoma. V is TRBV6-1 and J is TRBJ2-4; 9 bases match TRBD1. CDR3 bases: TGTGCCAGCAGAGAGGGACAGGGAACCAAAAACATTCAGTACTTC. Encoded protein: CASREGQGTKNIQYF.